The next 8 T cell receptor beta chains were all read from a single sample in a study of blood T cell repertoires in COVID-19. Using immunoSEQ multiplex PCR, the repertoire was profiled, and TCRdb retains in-frame clones only, with some absent. The table has roughly 120,000 clones, over 85% seen once; the top ten hold 4% to 5%. The sequencing sample was made of peripheral blood. The source is a man in his fifties or sixties with COVID-19, enrolled during active disease.

This rearrangement joins TRBV24-1 to TRBJ2-3; 8 positions match TRBD2. CDR1 and CDR2 from the germline V gene are KGHDR and SFDVKD. Unmatched junction bases numbered 4, after V lost 0 bases and J lost 6 bases. The CDR3 is made up of 15 amino acids. CDR3 in DNA: TGTGCCACCAGTGATTTGAGAGCGGGGGCGGATACGCAGTATTTT. Translated: CATSDLRAGADTQYF.

The chain carries TRBV2 and TRBJ2-2; 7 bases are a match to TRBD2. Germline V gives CDR1 SNHLY, CDR2 FYNNEI. The CDR3 extends over 14 amino acids. V shed 6 bases, J shed 7 bases, and the junction held 8 bases outside the gene matches. The CDR3 loop reads CASRGGESGGELFF. The DNA of the CDR3 is TGTGCCAGCAGGGGAGGGGAGTCAGGCGGGGAGCTGTTTTTT.

The chain is built from TRBV15 and TRBJ1-1; a possible D gene is TRBD1 (5 bases). Germline CDR1 is LNHNV and CDR2 is YYDKDF (reference sequence). V lost 3 bases and J 5 bases, leaving 7 bases between the germline ends. There are 12 residues in the CDR3. The chain's CDR3 is CATSRAGTEAFF. CDR3 nucleotide sequence: TGTGCCACCAGCAGGGCAGGGACTGAAGCTTTCTTT.

The rearrangement uses TRBV7-8 and TRBJ1-1; tentatively, D is TRBD1 (5 bases). V lost 4 bases and J lost 4, with 13 bases in between. The germline V gene encodes CDR1 SGHVS and CDR2 FQNEAQ. The CDR3 consists of 14 residues. The chain's CDR3 is CASSYDTGGTEAFF. CDR3 coding DNA: TGTGCCAGCAGCTACGACACCGGGGGCACTGAAGCTTTCTTT.

This clone turned up a few times. Other nucleotide sequences in the sample specify the same CDR3. This chain joins TRBV19 and TRBJ2-3; unclear D gene. Germline lookup yields CDR1 LNHDA and CDR2 SQIVND (reference sequence). The CDR3 has 12 amino acids. V was pared by 5 bases and J by 3 bases, with 6 bases between. The CDR3 DNA is TGTGCCAGTAGTCCATCAACAGATACGCAGTATTTT. Encoded protein: CASSPSTDTQYF. Using reference TRBV19 and TRBJ2-3 for the parts outside the CDR3, the full variable domain is DGGITQSPKYLFRKEGQNVTLSCEQNLNHDAMYWYRQDPGQGLRLIYYSQIVNDFQKGDIAEGYSVSREKKESFPLTVTSAQKNPTAFYLCASSPSTDTQYFGPGTRLTVL.

This chain uses TRBV29-1 with TRBJ2-6; D is ambiguous. CDR1 SQVTM and CDR2 ANQGSEA come from the germline V gene. This CDR3 region has 16 residues. V was shortened by 3 bases and J by 0 bases, with 12 bases between the two germline ends. The CDR3: CSVEENVFSGANVLTF. The CDR3 nucleotides are TGCAGCGTTGAGGAGAACGTTTTCTCTGGGGCCAACGTCCTGACTTTC.

The chain employs TRBV30 and TRBJ1-1; possibly TRBD1 for D (5 bases). Germline loops: CDR1 GTSNPN, CDR2 SVGIG (reference sequence). CDR3 length equals 15 residues. Trimming left V 0 bases short and J 0 bases short, with 11 bases between. This chain's CDR3 is CAWSVPDSLNTEAFF. The CDR3 DNA follows: TGTGCCTGGAGTGTGCCCGACAGTCTGAACACTGAAGCTTTCTTT.

The chain combines TRBV5-4 with TRBJ1-6; no clear D. V lost 4 bases and J lost 2, with 16 bases in between. This CDR3 region has 17 residues. Germline CDR1 is SGHNT and CDR2 is YYREEE (reference sequence). The CDR3 DNA reads as TGTGCCAGCAGCCCCGATCTGAGTAGCGCCTATAATTCACCCCTCCACTTT. Protein sequence: CASSPDLSSAYNSPLHF.